Listed here are 20 T cell receptor beta chains from one sample, sequenced in a study of blood T cells in healthy people across ages. It was with a sample-barcoded 5' primer and a J-beta primer mix that a second PCR of roughly 7 to 12 cycles was run. TCRdb re-analysed the 5' RACE reads in MiXCR, keeping a single row per CDR3 protein. The table shows about 800,000 distinct CDR3 sequences, with approximately 25% occurring only once. These data were also filed under a second study, of T cells of mothers and their children.

The specimen sequenced was blood. These receptor sequences come from a boy aged 5-17 years in good health.

This clonotype showed up many times. This chain uses TRBV7-9 with TRBJ2-7, with D tentatively TRBD2 (5 bases). Germline values: CDR1 SEHNR, CDR2 FQNEAQ (reference sequence). CDR3 length: 13 residues. V was clipped by 3 bases and J by 1 base, with 7 bases between them. The chain's CDR3 is CASSFPGSYEQYF. The DNA of the CDR3 is TGTGCCAGCAGCTTCCCGGGATCCTACGAGCAGTACTTC.

The chain recombines TRBV20-1 with TRBJ2-3; no reliable D call. CDR1 is DFQATT and CDR2 is SNEGSKA in the germline V gene (reference sequence). V was clipped by 3 bases and J by 0 bases, with 19 bases between them. The CDR3 has 17 amino acids. The CDR3 nucleotides are TGCAGTGCTAGCTTACCAGTAGTCTTTGCTAGCACAGATACGCAGTATTTT. Protein product: CSASLPVVFASTDTQYF.

This clonotype was counted only a few times. The chain couples TRBV6-2 or TRBV6-3 to TRBJ2-1; D is uncertain. This CDR3 spans 12 amino acids. V lost 2 bases and J lost 7, with 6 bases in between. Germline CDR1 and CDR2: MNHEY and SVGEGT. CDR3 protein: CASSYDSNEQFF. As DNA, the CDR3 is TGTGCCAGCAGTTACGACTCGAATGAGCAGTTCTTC.

The chain combines TRBV29-1 with TRBJ1-2; D unclear. The CDR3 is made up of 11 amino acids. Between the trimmed V and J ends, which lost 7 bases and 6 bases, there was a span of 12 bases. Germline assignment: CDR1 SQVTM and CDR2 ANQGSEA. The CDR3 region is CSDNNKDGYTF. Written as DNA, the CDR3 is TGCAGCGATAACAACAAGGATGGCTACACCTTC. Together with reference TRBV29-1 and TRBJ1-2, the CDR3 gives the full variable domain: SAVISQKPSRDICQRGTSLTIQCQVDSQVTMMFWYRQQPGQSLTLIATANQGSEATYESGFVIDKFPISRPNLTFSTLTVSNMSPEDSSIYLCSDNNKDGYTFGSGTRLTVV.

Only a few counts were recorded for this clonotype. The genes are TRBV5-6 and TRBJ1-1; D not certain. The CDR3 is 15 amino acids. Germline assignment: CDR1 SGHDT and CDR2 YYEEEE. The V and J ends lost 7 bases and 2 bases respectively, with 18 bases between them. CDR3 region: CASLTGWPSNTEAFF. The CDR3 region has the DNA TGTGCCAGCTTGACTGGGTGGCCTAGCAACACTGAAGCTTTCTTT.

This clonotype has only one observation. V usage is TRBV11-1 and J usage is TRBJ2-6; D not resolved. The CDR3 is 15 residues long. Germline assignment: CDR1 SGHAT and CDR2 FQDESV (reference sequence). V was shortened by 5 bases and J by 0 bases, with 8 bases between the two germline ends. CDR3: CASSPTSSGANVLTF. Written as DNA, the CDR3 is TGTGCCAGCAGCCCTACCAGCTCTGGGGCCAACGTCCTGACTTTC.

J is TRBJ2-3 and V is TRBV4-1; perhaps TRBD1 as D (6 bases). Per germline, CDR1 MGHRA and CDR2 YSYEKL. Trimming stripped 0 bases from V and 6 bases from J, with 22 bases between. CDR3 length: 18 residues. CDR3 residues: CASSQEENRVVSIDTQYF. As DNA, the CDR3 is TGCGCCAGCAGCCAAGAGGAGAACAGGGTGGTTTCGATCGATACGCAGTATTTT.

This clonotype was counted between two and nine times. Relative to the germline gene, one junction end is altered; a read error may explain this. This chain links TRBV29-1 with TRBJ2-5, with 7 bases identical to TRBD1. The CDR3 totals 13 residues. CDR1 and CDR2 from the germline V gene are SQVTM and ANQGSEA. The CDR3 spells CGVAGQALGTRYF. The CDR3 DNA reads TGCGGCGTTGCAGGACAGGCCTTGGGGACCCGGTACTTC.

This chain joins TRBV7-3 and TRBJ2-1, with TRBD2 matching 9 bases. The CDR3 spans 13 residues. Unmatched junction bases numbered 4, after V lost 8 bases and J lost 5 bases. Per the germline V gene, CDR1 is SGHTA and CDR2 is FQGTGA. The CDR3 DNA sequence: TGTGCCAGCGCTAGCGGGGCCCACAATGAGCAGTTCTTC. Translation: CASASGAHNEQFF.

This clonotype was counted a few times. This sequence joins TRBV18 and TRBJ2-1; no clear D. This CDR3 is 13 amino acids long. Germline CDR1 is KGHSH and CDR2 is LQKENI. Trimming stripped 1 base from V and 6 bases from J, with 7 bases between. This chain's CDR3 is CASSPRSVNEQFF. The CDR3 bases are TGTGCCAGCTCACCACGAAGCGTCAATGAGCAGTTCTTC.

This clonotype was seen just once. The chain links TRBV19 to TRBJ2-5; the D gene is possibly TRBD1 (5 bases). The last part of the DNA fits TRBJ2-1 better; the J call may be wrong. Germline CDR1 and CDR2: LNHDA and SQIVND (reference sequence). The length of the CDR3 is 19 residues. This chain's CDR3 is CASSPGWAGPSLGYDEQFF. The CDR3 nucleotides are TGTGCCAGTAGCCCTGGGTGGGCAGGGCCCTCCCTAGGGTACGATGAGCAGTTCTTC.

The V call is TRBV5-1, the J call TRBJ2-3; 12 bases match TRBD2. CDR1 is SGHRS and CDR2 is YFSETQ in the germline V gene. The CDR3 covers 19 residues. V trimming: 0 bases; J trimming: 2 bases; junction bases outside the gene matches: 10. The DNA of the CDR3 is TGCGCCAGCAGCTTGGCCGGCGGGCTAGCGGGGGGGTCCACAGATACGCAGTATTTT. It specifies CASSLAGGLAGGSTDTQYF.

J is TRBJ2-5 and V is TRBV20-1; 13 bases are shared with TRBD2. The tail of the sequence fits TRBJ2-7 better, so the J call may be wrong. The germline CDR1 and CDR2 sequences are DFQATT and SNEGSKA (reference sequence). The CDR3 covers 14 residues. In DNA, the CDR3 is TGCAGTGCCTACGGACTAGCGGGAGTCTACGAGCAGTACTTC. It specifies CSAYGLAGVYEQYF.

The rearrangement links TRBV29-1 to TRBJ2-7; D unclear. Germline V gene lookup returns CDR1 SQVTM and CDR2 ANQGSEA. The CDR3 spans 12 residues. Trimming stripped 4 bases from V and 5 bases from J, with 12 bases between. CDR3 nucleotide sequence: TGCAGCGTTGTCTTTAGGGCCCACGAGCAGTACTTC. This gives the protein CSVVFRAHEQYF.

Ten or more counts support this clonotype. CDR3 nucleotide sequence: TGCGCCAGCAGCCCGGGGGACAGGGCGAACACTGAAGCTTTCTTT. Translated: CASSPGDRANTEAFF. The chain recombines TRBV5-1 with TRBJ1-1; 9 nucleotides line up with TRBD1. The length of the CDR3 is 15 residues. Germline V gives CDR1 SGHRS, CDR2 YFSETQ. With 4 bases clipped from V and 1 base from J, the junction kept 5 bases outside the gene matches.

The chain joins TRBV7-2 to TRBJ2-5; 9 bases are a match to TRBD1. Germline V gives CDR1 SGHTA, CDR2 FQGNSA. Losses at the gene ends were 5 bases for V and 3 bases for J; bases not matched to a gene: 7. The CDR3 consists of 15 residues. In nucleotides, the CDR3 is TGTGCCAGCAGCGGACGGGACAGGGTAGAAGAGACCCAGTACTTC. Translated: CASSGRDRVEETQYF.

The V and J genes are TRBV7-2 and TRBJ1-2, with D possibly matching TRBD1 (6 bases). Germline V lookup: CDR1 SGHTA, CDR2 FQGNSA. The CDR3 covers 13 residues. Trimming removed 6 bases from V and 2 bases from J, with 10 bases in between. The CDR3 bases are TGTGCCAGCAGGGACGACAGGAACTATGGCTACACCTTC. It translates to CASRDDRNYGYTF.

The CDR3 loop is CASSQDRGEYNEQFF. The CDR3 DNA is TGCGCCAGCAGCCAGGACAGGGGAGAGTACAATGAGCAGTTCTTC. The V gene is TRBV4-3, the J gene TRBJ2-1, with 9 bases fitting TRBD1. Germline CDR1 and CDR2: LGHNA and YSLEER. The CDR3 is made up of 15 amino acids. V dropped 3 bases and J dropped 4; count of bases not matched to a gene: 4.

This chain uses TRBV12-3 or TRBV12-4 with TRBJ1-1; D unclear. The CDR3 runs 15 residues. V gave up 6 bases and J gave up 0 bases, with 14 bases separating them. The CDR3 sequence: CASRPADRMNTEAFF. DNA for the CDR3: TGTGCCAGCAGGCCAGCAGACCGGATGAACACTGAAGCTTTCTTT.

The chain links TRBV5-1 to TRBJ2-7, with 7 bases lining up with TRBD2. Per germline, CDR1 SGHRS and CDR2 YFSETQ. The CDR3 consists of 14 residues. The J segment lost 2 bases and the V segment lost 4 bases, leaving 6 bases of the junction unmatched. The CDR3, as DNA: TGCGCCAGCAGCGGGCTAGCGGACCCCTACGAGCAGTACTTC. Protein sequence: CASSGLADPYEQYF.